This is a list of T cell receptor beta chains from one sample in a study of graft-versus-host responses after intestinal transplantation. Which antigens these TCRs recognize remains unknown. Some clones are missing from TCRdb's copy, which holds only in-frame ones; the method was immunoSEQ multiplex PCR. The repertoire consists of 130,000 to 150,000 clones, with around 90% occurring once and the leading ten covering about 0.18%. The input for sequencing was unstimulated CD4+ T cells sorted from spleen or lymph node cells, taken before intestinal transplant. The receptors shown here come from a human donor who received an intestinal transplant. Each CDR3 is given with its conserved first and last residue. Each record gives: J gene, V gene, CDR3 protein.

TRBJ1-1 TRBV18 CASSPQGAVTEAFF
TRBJ2-3 TRBV15 CATSRRRRTDTQYF
TRBJ2-7 TRBV28 CASRHPAGTKSYEQYF
TRBJ2-1 TRBV30 CAWSGALDSEQFF
TRBJ1-1 TRBV6-5 CASSPGRRNTEAFF
TRBJ2-7 TRBV7-8 CASSLSTGEQYF
TRBJ2-3 TRBV28 CASVSGQDVDTQYF
TRBJ1-6 TRBV6-4 CASSEGSFNTPLHF
TRBJ1-4 TRBV27 CASRSVGGNEKLFF
TRBJ1-1 TRBV6-1 CASSPTGGDTEAFF
- TRBV21-1 CASTSLGYEQYF
TRBJ2-4 TRBV19 CASSLPRGAGKNIQYF
TRBJ1-2 TRBV15 CATSTFVGANGYTF
TRBJ2-7 TRBV30 CAWSVNRAGEQYF
TRBJ2-3 TRBV6-5 CASNQGASDTQYF
TRBJ2-5 TRBV28 CASSPRTQEAQYF
TRBJ2-7 TRBV5-6 CASRGGPSPARQYF
TRBJ2-7 TRBV19 CASSISPARTGGNEQYF
TRBJ2-4 TRBV21-1 CASSKEDGQGAKNIQYF
TRBJ1-4 TRBV6-5 CAIGRDNEKLFF
TRBJ2-7 TRBV2 CASSQDSYEQYF
TRBJ2-3 TRBV4-3 CASSQDRSSDTQYF
TRBJ2-3 TRBV5-5 CASSLDGTDTDTQYF
TRBJ2-3 TRBV5-4 CASSPLQGVYDTQYF
TRBJ1-6 TRBV19 CASSIAYPANSPLHF
TRBJ2-1 TRBV9 CASSVALGGSSYNEQFF
TRBJ2-7 TRBV10-3 CAISEGWRDYEQYF
TRBJ2-7 TRBV20-1 CSAQQGNEQYF
TRBJ1-2 TRBV5-1 CASSSRGNYYGYTF
TRBJ2-1 TRBV6-1 CASTLKSPNEQFF
- TRBV19 CASSTQGASYEQYF
TRBJ1-1 TRBV19 CASSTTGSNTEAFF
TRBJ2-7 TRBV27 CASSPGGVNYEQYF
TRBJ2-7 TRBV6-1 CASSENRGNEQYF
TRBJ1-2 TRBV7-2 CASSLTGETGYTF
TRBJ1-1 TRBV25-1 CASRIWTDTEAFF
TRBJ1-2 TRBV7-9 CASSKGRSPYGYTF
TRBJ2-3 TRBV2 CASSMASGSADTQYF
TRBJ2-3 TRBV30 CAWSAPRAGGPDTQYF
TRBJ1-2 TRBV28 CASSFVRGLSYGYTF
TRBJ2-7 TRBV7-2 CASSLHAPYGTGRNEQYF
TRBJ2-7 TRBV7-2 CASSAIKGAAHEQYF
TRBJ1-6 TRBV7-3 CASSFVTGLNSPLHF
TRBJ2-2 TRBV10-3 CAISSTVGTGGPGELFF
TRBJ2-5 TRBV6-5 CASYSGETQYF
TRBJ1-2 TRBV30 CAWSRQGASGYTF
TRBJ2-2 TRBV5-4 CASSYARGANTGELFF
TRBJ2-5 TRBV7-3 CASSPRGRNQETQYF
TRBJ1-6 TRBV28 CASSSGTGKSPLHF
TRBJ1-6 TRBV18 CASSPPHNSPLHF
TRBJ2-3 TRBV11-2 CASSLDRGADTQYF
TRBJ2-7 TRBV5-1 CASSLSYANEQYF